The sequence of this T cell receptor (beta chain) was determined in a study of technical replicates of blood from a few donors. CDR1 and CDR2 (germline): LGHNA, YSLEER. V shed 5 bases, J shed 12 bases, and the junction held 7 bases outside the gene matches. The CDR3 is made up of 12 amino acids. Sequenced by immunoSEQ multiplex PCR; TCRdb stores in-frame clones only, minus some. The sample contains more than 65,000 clones, about 87% of which appear only once. The receptor was isolated from a human donor in good health. Some clones in this sample may be carry-over from other donors' samples. V gene TRBV4-3 combines with J gene TRBJ2-1, with 7 bases matching TRBD2. Sequencing was carried out using PBMCs. CDR3 region: CASSDPGGGQFF. The DNA of the CDR3 is TGCGCCAGCAGCGACCCAGGCGGGGGGCAGTTCTTC.